The 29 T cell receptor beta chains below come from one sample, sequenced in a study of early T cells in non-severe SARS-CoV-2 infection. TCRdb re-derived calls from the 5' RACE reads in MiXCR, one entry per CDR3 protein. The sample shows 85,000 to 100,000 distinct CDR3 sequences, 11% of them seen only once. The input for sequencing was whole blood, taken at baseline. These receptors all come from an adult who was a healthcare worker with PCR-confirmed SARS-CoV-2 infection or an uninfected control (not recorded which).

This clonotype was seen more than once but under ten times. J is TRBJ2-2 and V is TRBV20-1; 13 bases are a match to TRBD2. Unmatched junction bases numbered 8, after V lost 4 bases and J lost 6 bases. There are 16 residues in the CDR3. The germline V gene has CDR1 DFQATT and CDR2 SNEGSKA (reference sequence). For the CDR3, the DNA is TGCAGTGCTACGAACGGACTAGCGGGAGAGGCCGGGGAGCTGTTTTTT. The encoded protein is CSATNGLAGEAGELFF.

This clonotype has at least ten counts. V usage is TRBV20-1 and J usage is TRBJ2-7; D may correspond to TRBD1 or TRBD2 (5 bases each). The CDR3 runs 14 residues. In germline, CDR1 is DFQATT, CDR2 SNEGSKA (reference sequence). The V and J ends lost 1 base and 3 bases respectively, with 13 bases between them. CDR3 nucleotides: TGCAGTGCTAGAGCCGGGGCCAACGACTACGAGCAGTACTTC. The encoded protein is CSARAGANDYEQYF.

The sample holds a few counts of this clonotype. The gene calls are TRBV11-3 and TRBJ1-1; TRBD1 might be the D (5 bases). Trimming left V 7 bases short and J 0 bases short, with 15 bases between. Germline CDR1 and CDR2: SGHNT and YENEEA. The CDR3 loop spans 15 amino acids. The CDR3 region is CASKLNGAMNTEAFF. CDR3 DNA: TGTGCCAGCAAGCTGAACGGGGCCATGAACACTGAAGCTTTCTTT.

For the CDR3, the DNA is TGTGCCAGCTCCATTGGGGACACCCGCTCTGGGGCCAACGTCCTGACTTTC. Its protein product is CASSIGDTRSGANVLTF. The chain has TRBV21-1 and TRBJ2-6; the table's D call, TRBD1, has no DNA check behind it. TRBV21-1 is marked as a pseudogene. The length of the CDR3 is 17 residues.

J is TRBJ2-1 and V is TRBV3-1; D is undetermined. CDR3 length equals 16 residues. Trimming took off 5 bases at V and 6 bases at J, with 20 bases between the two ends. Germline V gene data show CDR1 as LGHDT and CDR2 as YNNKEL (reference sequence). CDR3 protein: CASSALITMPGNEQFF. The DNA of the CDR3 is TGTGCCAGCAGCGCTTTAATTACAATGCCCGGCAATGAGCAGTTCTTC.

The rearrangement joins TRBV6-5 to TRBJ2-1, with TRBD2 matching over 11 bases. After removal of 6 bases from V and 9 bases from J, the junction contained 16 bases not matched to a gene. Per the germline V gene, CDR1 is MNHEY and CDR2 is SVGAGI. The length of the CDR3 is 17 residues. The CDR3: CASRDMGRASGGSEQFF. The CDR3 coding sequence is TGTGCCAGCAGAGACATGGGGAGGGCTAGCGGGGGGTCTGAGCAGTTCTTC.

As DNA, the CDR3 is TGTGCCAGCAGCTTAGAGTATGGAGGTGATCAGCCCCAGCATTTT. It translates to CASSLEYGGDQPQHF. The J gene is TRBJ1-5, the V gene TRBV7-6; D gene unclear. The CDR3 is made up of 15 amino acids. The V gene's germline CDR1 is SGHVS and CDR2 FNYEAQ. Trimming removed 1 base from V and 5 bases from J, with 12 bases in between.

This chain uses TRBV4-2 with TRBJ1-3, with a tentative D call TRBD1 (6 bases). V lost 4 bases and J lost 0, with 13 bases in between. Looked up from germline, CDR1 is LGHNA and CDR2 is YNFKEQ. This CDR3 has 16 residues. In DNA form, the CDR3 reads TGTGCCAGCAGCCTTCTTCGGGGGCTCTCTGGAAACACCATATATTTT. This encodes CASSLLRGLSGNTIYF.

This clonotype was counted ten times or more. In DNA form, the CDR3 reads TGTGCCAGCAGCGCCGGTGGTATGAGGGGCTACGAGCAGTACTTC. This sequence encodes CASSAGGMRGYEQYF. The J gene is TRBJ2-7, the V gene TRBV13, with D perhaps given as TRBD1 or TRBD2 (5 bases each). This CDR3 has 15 residues. Germline CDR1 reads PRHDT; CDR2 reads FYEKMQ (reference sequence). V lost 5 bases and J 3 bases, leaving 17 bases between the germline ends.

At least ten counts were recorded for this clonotype. The V gene is TRBV5-4, the J gene TRBJ2-7; 8 nucleotides line up with TRBD1. V was clipped by 2 bases and J by 5 bases; unmatched bases: 3. Looked up from germline, CDR1 is SGHNT and CDR2 is YYREEE (reference sequence). The CDR3 extends over 13 amino acids. In DNA, the CDR3 is TGTGCCAGCAGCTTCCAGGGGGCCGACGAGCAGTACTTC. Protein product: CASSFQGADEQYF.

In this sample, this clonotype turned up many times. CDR3 sequence: CSARGGGTQPQHF. CDR3 DNA: TGCAGTGCTAGGGGAGGGGGCACTCAGCCCCAGCATTTT. The V and J genes are TRBV20-1 and TRBJ1-5; 7 positions agree with TRBD1. The V gene end was trimmed by 3 bases and the J gene end by 6 bases; junction bases not matched to a gene: 5. Germline loops: CDR1 DFQATT, CDR2 SNEGSKA (reference sequence). The CDR3 runs to 13 residues.

This clonotype occurred a few times. The rearrangement joins TRBV7-6 to TRBJ1-5; 11 nucleotides align to TRBD1. Losses at the gene ends were 5 bases for V and 12 bases for J; bases not matched to a gene: 12. The germline gives CDR1 SGHVS, CDR2 FNYEAQ. CDR3 length: 15 amino acids. CDR3 sequence (DNA): TGTGCCAGCAGCGTGGGGACAGGGGGGAATCCCTTCCAGCATTTT. Its translation: CASSVGTGGNPFQHF.

This clonotype came up a few times. This chain uses TRBV5-1 with TRBJ1-1; D possibly corresponds to TRBD1 (5 bases). Looked up from germline, CDR1 is SGHRS and CDR2 is YFSETQ. This CDR3 spans 16 amino acids. With 4 bases removed from V and 1 base from J, the gap between germline ends came to 17 bases. CDR3 coding DNA: TGCGCCAGCAGCCGGGGCGAAGGGGTCTCGAACACTGAAGCTTTCTTT. Its translation: CASSRGEGVSNTEAFF.

This clonotype was observed a handful of times. V usage is TRBV9 and J usage is TRBJ2-3; 13 bases agree with TRBD2. The V gene end was trimmed by 2 bases and the J gene end by 0 bases; junction bases not matched to a gene: 6. CDR3 length: 18 residues. Germline V CDR1 and CDR2: SGDLS, YYNGEE. CDR3 sequence reads: CASSVTSGGRVSTDTQYF. CDR3 nucleotides: TGTGCCAGCAGCGTGACTAGCGGGGGGCGGGTGAGCACAGATACGCAGTATTTT. The whole variable domain, remainder taken from reference TRBV9 and TRBJ2-3, is DSGVTQTPKHLITATGQRVTLRCSPRSGDLSVYWYQQSLDQGLQFLIQYYNGEERAKGNILERFSAQQFPDLHSELNLSSLELGDSALYFCASSVTSGGRVSTDTQYFGPGTRLTVL.

This clonotype has a handful of counts. The chain joins TRBV2 to TRBJ2-5; TRBD2 matches at 8 bases. J was trimmed by 1 base and V by 1 base; bases with no gene match: 2. The CDR3 spans 15 residues. The V gene's germline CDR1 is SNHLY and CDR2 FYNNEI. In nucleotides, the CDR3 is TGTGCCAGCAGTGAAGACGGGAGGGTCCAAGAGACCCAGTACTTC. It specifies CASSEDGRVQETQYF.

The V and J genes are TRBV6-1 and TRBJ2-3; 10 bases match TRBD2. This CDR3 contains 19 residues. Germline V gives CDR1 MNHNS, CDR2 SASEGT. Trimming cost V 5 bases and J 2 bases; bases outside gene matches: 16. This chain's CDR3 is CASSLSAGSGLANTDTQYF. The CDR3 region has the DNA TGTGCCAGCAGTCTCAGTGCTGGGTCGGGACTAGCGAACACAGATACGCAGTATTTT.

This clonotype was observed many times. The chain is built from TRBV11-2 and TRBJ1-4; tentatively, D is TRBD1 (5 bases). Germline V gene lookup returns CDR1 SGHAT and CDR2 FQNNGV. There are 14 residues in the CDR3. V lost 6 bases and J lost 10, with 18 bases in between. The CDR3 is CASRELDSRGKLFF. DNA of the CDR3: TGTGCCAGCAGAGAACTTGACAGCCGTGGAAAACTGTTTTTT.

Sample share makes this clonotype medium-sized. The V gene is TRBV7-8, the J gene TRBJ2-7; D possibly uses TRBD1 or TRBD2 (7 bases each). Trimming left V 0 bases short and J 6 bases short, with 18 bases between. CDR1 SGHVS and CDR2 FQNEAQ come from the germline V gene. This CDR3 is built from 16 residues. The CDR3 protein is CASSLAIQQGRVEQYF. Here the CDR3 DNA reads TGTGCCAGCAGCTTAGCGATTCAACAGGGGAGGGTCGAGCAGTACTTC.

In its sample, this clonotype was seen a few times. This chain uses TRBV5-4 with TRBJ2-3; 7 bases agree with TRBD1. J gave up 4 bases and V 3 bases, and 5 bases lay outside the gene matches. The CDR3 consists of 14 residues. CDR1 SGHNT and CDR2 YYREEE come from the germline V gene (reference sequence). The CDR3 sequence is CASSSGQRADTQYF. CDR3 nucleotides: TGTGCCAGCAGCTCGGGACAGAGGGCAGATACGCAGTATTTT.

This clonotype was recorded at least ten times. The chain combines TRBV7-8 with TRBJ2-4; D unresolved. Germline CDR1 and CDR2: SGHVS and FQNEAQ. V was trimmed by 0 bases and J by 6 bases, leaving 12 bases between them. This CDR3 comprises 15 residues. CDR3 sequence: CASSLAGSWGNIQYF. The DNA for the CDR3 is TGTGCCAGCAGCTTAGCAGGATCGTGGGGAAACATTCAGTACTTC.

The chain links TRBV5-8 to TRBJ2-1; 7 nucleotides line up with TRBD2. Per germline, CDR1 SGHTS and CDR2 YDEGEE. After removal of 3 bases from V and 6 bases from J, the junction contained 6 bases not matched to a gene. The CDR3 covers 14 residues. The CDR3 here is CASSSGGSTNEQFF. The CDR3 DNA sequence: TGTGCCAGCAGCTCAGGCGGGAGTACCAATGAGCAGTTCTTC. Looking up the rest from reference TRBV5-8 and TRBJ2-1 gives the full variable domain: EAGVTQSPTHLIKTRGQQATLRCSPISGHTSVYWYQQALGLGLQFLLWYDEGEERNRGNFPPRFSGRQFPNYSSELNVNALELEDSALYLCASSSGGSTNEQFFGPGTRLTVL.

This clonotype was observed a few times. V is TRBV7-2 and J is TRBJ2-5, with D perhaps TRBD1 (5 bases). Germline V lookup: CDR1 SGHTA, CDR2 FQGNSA. The CDR3 totals 15 residues. V was clipped by 5 bases and J by 1 base, with 14 bases between them. DNA of the CDR3: TGTGCCAGCAGCCCCACAAGGGGATTCCAAGAGACCCAGTACTTC. This gives the protein CASSPTRGFQETQYF.

This clonotype was seen more than once but under ten times. V usage is TRBV24-1 and J usage is TRBJ2-7; TRBD2 aligns across 10 bases. The J segment lost 3 bases and the V segment lost 4 bases, leaving 11 bases of the junction unmatched. From germline, CDR1 is KGHDR and CDR2 SFDVKD. CDR3 length equals 17 residues. The chain's CDR3 is CATSDTKVASGSYEQYF. The CDR3 DNA sequence: TGTGCCACCAGTGACACCAAGGTGGCTAGCGGGAGCTACGAGCAGTACTTC.

This clonotype occurred a few times. The CDR3 region is CATGTGGLLAKNIQYF. CDR3 DNA sequence: TGTGCCACTGGGACAGGGGGATTGTTGGCCAAAAACATTCAGTACTTC. The chain employs TRBV19 and TRBJ2-4; 11 bases align to TRBD1. Germline assignment: CDR1 LNHDA and CDR2 SQIVND (reference sequence). The CDR3 has 16 amino acids. Trimming cost V 10 bases and J 1 base; bases outside gene matches: 9.

V is TRBV3-1 and J is TRBJ1-3; D uncertain. The CDR3 is 12 residues long. Trimming cost V 8 bases and J 5 bases, with 10 bases left between them. CDR1 is LGHDT, CDR2 YNNKEL, per germline (reference sequence). CDR3 in amino acids: CASGSSRNTIYF. The CDR3, as DNA: TGTGCCAGCGGTTCCAGTAGAAACACCATATATTTT.

The chain recombines TRBV27 with TRBJ2-7; D perhaps matches TRBD1 (6 bases). CDR1 and CDR2 (germline): MNHEY, SMNVEV (reference sequence). The V end lost 8 bases, the J end lost 2 bases, and 19 bases lay between the germline ends. The CDR3 is 15 residues long. The CDR3 DNA reads as TGTGCCAGCGCCCTAGGGACAATCCCTCCCTACGAGCAGTACTTC. Its protein product is CASALGTIPPYEQYF.

Comment on this clonotype: A much larger clone sits a single nucleotide away, making a read error possible. This chain uses TRBV5-1 with TRBJ2-7; possibly TRBD1 for D (5 bases). The length of the CDR3 is 13 residues. Trimming took off 4 bases at V and 6 bases at J, with 14 bases between the two ends. Germline CDR1 reads SGHRS; CDR2 reads YFSETQ. For the CDR3, the DNA is TGCGCCAGCAGCCCAGAAACAGGTACCGAGCAGTACTTC. The encoded protein is CASSPETGTEQYF.

This clonotype has at least ten counts. The chain has TRBV7-9 and TRBJ2-3; D gene ambiguous. Germline values: CDR1 SEHNR, CDR2 FQNEAQ (reference sequence). V gave up 5 bases and J gave up 0 bases, with 9 bases separating them. CDR3 length equals 14 residues. The CDR3 is CASSLDLSTDTQYF. The CDR3 DNA follows: TGTGCCAGCAGCCTGGACCTGAGCACAGATACGCAGTATTTT. Complete variable domain (other parts from reference TRBV7-9 and TRBJ2-3): DTGVSQNPRHKITKRGQNVTFRCDPISEHNRLYWYRQTLGQGPEFLTYFQNEAQLEKSRLLSDRFSAERPKGSFSTLEIQRTEQGDSAMYLCASSLDLSTDTQYFGPGTRLTVL.

This clonotype has just a few counts. The gene calls are TRBV12-5 and TRBJ2-5; 10 nucleotides line up with TRBD2. The length of the CDR3 is 17 residues. After removal of 2 bases from V and 5 bases from J, the junction contained 11 bases not matched to a gene. Germline V gives CDR1 LGHNT, CDR2 FRNRAP. The DNA of the CDR3 is TGTGCTAGTGGTTTGTCATCTAGCGGGAGTCTTTTTGAGACCCAGTACTTC. As protein: CASGLSSSGSLFETQYF. Full variable domain (rest looked up from reference TRBV12-5 and TRBJ2-5): DARVTQTPRHKVTEMGQEVTMRCQPILGHNTVFWYRQTMMQGLELLAYFRNRAPLDDSGMPKDRFSAEMPDATLATLKIQPSEPRDSAVYFCASGLSSSGSLFETQYFGPGTRLLVL.